Listed here is a single T cell receptor beta chain. Its specificity is unknown. The PCR contained 60 Vbeta and 13 Jbeta primers. Assay used: immunoSEQ multiplex PCR; TCRdb lists only in-frame clones, some missing. This table has 200,000 or so clones, about 86% appearing once. This record comes from a study of cytomegalovirus exposure and HLA in healthy donors. Study-level points and caveats: The productive fraction for most TCR beta V segments was about 90% or about 30% in an earlier analysis.

V was cut by 5 bases and J by 7 bases, with 17 bases left in between. Per the germline V gene, CDR1 is MNHEY and CDR2 is SMNVEV (reference sequence). The length of the CDR3 is 15 residues. This receptor was identified in a woman aged 18 to 35 in good health and CMV-seropositive. V and J are TRBV27 and TRBJ2-2; possible D gene TRBD1, 5 bases. Sequencing was done on a sample of PBMCs. CDR3 in amino acids: CASSPTQGVGGELFF. CDR3 sequence (DNA): TGTGCCAGCAGTCCCACCCAAGGGGTAGGCGGGGAGCTGTTTTTT.